This TCR beta chain is drawn from a study of blood T cell repertoires in COVID-19. Looking at the study overall: The United States, Italy and Spain supplied acute and convalescent COVID-19 samples. Nucleic acid was either cDNA or gDNA, and it came from T cells, B-cell-depleted T cells, or PBMCs.

Original analysis: The assay estimated nucleated cells by amplifying reference gene primers. Produced via immunoSEQ multiplex PCR; TCRdb's table is partial and in-frame only. The DNA was the basis for D and trimming; V, J and clone size are from that table. The sample has some 120,000 clones, around 87% seen once. CDR1 is SEHNR, CDR2 FQNEAQ, per germline (reference sequence). V shed 5 bases and J 4 bases; nucleotides not matched to a gene: 10. This CDR3 spans 15 amino acids. The sequence came from a man in his fifties with acute or convalescent COVID-19. Sample: peripheral blood. This chain joins TRBV7-9 and TRBJ1-2; 7 nucleotides agree with TRBD1. The CDR3 bases are TGTGCCAGCAGCCAGACAGTGACAGGGAGCTATGGCTACACCTTC. Protein: CASSQTVTGSYGYTF. The full variable domain, its missing parts supplied by reference TRBV7-9 and TRBJ1-2, is DTGVSQNPRHKITKRGQNVTFRCDPISEHNRLYWYRQTLGQGPEFLTYFQNEAQLEKSRLLSDRFSAERPKGSFSTLEIQRTEQGDSAMYLCASSQTVTGSYGYTFGSGTRLTVV.